This TCR beta chain was profiled in a study of T cells in Graves' hyperthyroidism and ophthalmopathy. CDR1 and CDR2 (germline): MDHEN, SYDVKM. The CDR3 covers 14 residues. Trimming cost V 6 bases and J 0 bases; bases outside gene matches: 3. Amplification yielded TCR beta CDR3 regions, with RNA transcripts as the source. A set of HTBI primers served as the primers for a first-round RT-PCR of the TCR CDR3. TCRdb re-called the multiplex PCR reads with MiXCR, one entry per CDR3 protein. The table shows about 350,000 distinct CDR3 sequences, with 12% to 15% occurring only once. In this sample, this clonotype turned up many times.

This chain joins TRBV28 and TRBJ1-1, with 8 nucleotides matching TRBD1. The material sequenced was blood. The TCR was taken from a woman aged 35 to 49 with Graves' ophthalmopathy. The CDR3 sequence is CASRSGGLNTEAFF. CDR3 nucleotides: TGTGCCAGCAGATCAGGGGGCCTGAACACTGAAGCTTTCTTT.